This T cell receptor (beta chain) was observed in a study of T cell responses to AZD1222 COVID-19 vaccine. Study overall: Second doses were pooled across both intervals (about 4 or about 12 weeks).

Produced via immunoSEQ multiplex PCR; TCRdb's table is partial and in-frame only. The sample has around 140,000 clones; roughly 92% are singletons. Germline V gene data show CDR1 as LNHDA and CDR2 as SQIVND (reference sequence). The CDR3 has 14 residues. V lost 6 bases and J 7 bases, leaving 19 bases between the germline ends. This sequence was found in an adult in good health. The specimen comprised peripheral blood, sampled on day 0 of AZD1222 vaccination. The chain has TRBV19 and TRBJ2-7, with D tentatively TRBD1 (5 bases). CDR3 nucleotide sequence: TGTGCCAGTAGCGCGACAGCGAGTGTACAGGAGCAGTACTTC. Translated: CASSATASVQEQYF.